This T cell receptor beta chain is from a study of cytomegalovirus exposure and HLA in healthy donors. Across the study: Sequencing of some 200 million T cells in an earlier analysis found 95 million to 120 million unique TCR beta sequences.

The PCR was carried out with 60 Vbeta primers and 13 Jbeta primers. Sequencing used immunoSEQ multiplex PCR; TCRdb keeps in-frame clones, though not all of them. The sample holds 150,000 to 200,000 clones, about 90% seen once. Deletions cut 0 bases from V and 4 bases from J, with 12 bases between. The CDR3 has 16 amino acids. Germline lookup yields CDR1 LGHNA and CDR2 YSLEER. Study outcomes and limitations: No immune exposure information besides CMV serostatus was available. Presence/absence comparisons presumed near-even sequencing depth among donors.

A note on this clone: Its specificity is not known.

Sequenced: PBMCs. The chain employs TRBV4-3 and TRBJ2-2, with a weak D call TRBD1 (5 bases). This TCR was recovered from a girl less than two years old in good health and CMV-seronegative. As DNA, the CDR3 is TGCGCCAGCAGCCAAGAGATCCGACAGAGCACCGGGGAGCTGTTTTTT. It codes for CASSQEIRQSTGELFF.